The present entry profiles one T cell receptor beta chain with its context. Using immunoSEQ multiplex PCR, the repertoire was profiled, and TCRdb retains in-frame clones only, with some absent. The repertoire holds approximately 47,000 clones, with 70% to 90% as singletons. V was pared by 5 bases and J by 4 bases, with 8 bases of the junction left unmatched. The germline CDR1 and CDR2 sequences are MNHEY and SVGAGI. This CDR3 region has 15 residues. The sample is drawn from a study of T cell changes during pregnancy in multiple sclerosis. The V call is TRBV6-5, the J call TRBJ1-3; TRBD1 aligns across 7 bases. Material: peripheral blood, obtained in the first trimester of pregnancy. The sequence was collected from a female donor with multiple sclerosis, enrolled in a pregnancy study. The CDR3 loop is CASSITGDTGNTIYF. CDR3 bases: TGTGCCAGCAGTATAACAGGGGACACCGGAAACACCATATATTTT.